The clone carrying this TCR beta chain was picked up a small number of times. Original data processing: How many nucleated cells were present was estimated from reference gene primer amplification. Data came from immunoSEQ multiplex PCR; TCRdb stores just in-frame clones and leaves some out. V, J and clone size are taken as reported in that table, and D and trimming were inferred from the DNA itself. The sample consists of around 300,000 clones, 80% to 90% of them appearing once. The data derive from a study of blood T cell repertoires in COVID-19. Study-wide background: COVID-19 samples, acute and convalescent, were from the United States, Italy and Spain. PBMCs, B-cell-depleted T cells, or T cells provided the cDNA or gDNA that made up the material.

In germline, CDR1 is SNHLY, CDR2 FYNNEI. This CDR3 has 14 residues. V lost 4 bases and J 7 bases, leaving 11 bases between the germline ends. Sequencing was performed on peripheral blood. The chain is built from TRBV2 and TRBJ1-6; tentatively, D is TRBD1 (5 bases). The sequence came from a woman aged 70 to 79 with acute or convalescent COVID-19. The DNA for the CDR3 is TGTGCCAGCAGTGTCACGGGGGACAATTCACCCCTCCACTTT. Amino acid sequence: CASSVTGDNSPLHF.